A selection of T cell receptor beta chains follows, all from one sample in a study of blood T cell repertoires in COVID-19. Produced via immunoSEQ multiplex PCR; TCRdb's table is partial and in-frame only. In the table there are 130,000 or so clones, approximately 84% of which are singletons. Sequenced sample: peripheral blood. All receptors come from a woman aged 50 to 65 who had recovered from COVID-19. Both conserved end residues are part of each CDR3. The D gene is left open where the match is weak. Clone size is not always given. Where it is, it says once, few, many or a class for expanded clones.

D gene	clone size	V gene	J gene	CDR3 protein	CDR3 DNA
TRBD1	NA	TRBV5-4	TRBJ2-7	CASSSSGTGRPEEQYF	TGTGCCAGCAGCTCGTCCGGGACAGGGAGACCGGAAGAGCAGTACTTC
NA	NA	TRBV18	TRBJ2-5	CASSGGGYQETQYF	TGTGCCAGCTCAGGGGGCGGATACCAAGAGACCCAGTACTTC
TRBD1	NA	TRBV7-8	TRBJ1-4	CASSLVPPGQGARSEKLFF	TGTGCCAGCAGCTTAGTTCCCCCGGGACAGGGGGCTAGGAGTGAAAAACTGTTTTTT
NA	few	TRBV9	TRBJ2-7	CASSVGAGVEYEQYF	TGTGCCAGCAGCGTAGGGGCAGGGGTCGAATACGAGCAGTACTTC
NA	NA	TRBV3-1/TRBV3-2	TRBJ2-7	CASSQGGGQSPYF	TGTGCCAGCAGCCAAGGGGGGGGGCAGAGCCCGTACTTC
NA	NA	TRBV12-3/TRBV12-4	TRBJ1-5	CASSLLNQPQHF	TGTGCCAGCAGTCTATTGAATCAGCCCCAGCATTTT
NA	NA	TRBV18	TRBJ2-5	CASSPPGEETQYF	TGTGCCAGCTCACCACCCGGGGAAGAGACCCAGTACTTC
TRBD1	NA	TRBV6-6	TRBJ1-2	CASSIQGASNYGYTF	TGTGCCAGCAGTATACAGGGGGCGAGTAACTATGGCTACACCTTC
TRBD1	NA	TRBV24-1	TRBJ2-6	CATSQGVGANVLTF	TGTGCCACCAGTCAGGGGGTTGGGGCCAACGTCCTGACTTTC
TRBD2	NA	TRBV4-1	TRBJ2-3	CASSQGVAGGQGTQYF	TGCGCCAGCAGCCAAGGTGTAGCGGGGGGGCAGGGTACGCAGTATTTT
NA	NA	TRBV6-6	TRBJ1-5	CASRRGGGQPQHF	TGTGCCAGCAGACGAGGTGGGGGGCAGCCCCAGCATTTT
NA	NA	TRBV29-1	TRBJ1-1	CSVTLGGNTEAFF	TGCAGCGTCACCCTGGGGGGGAACACTGAAGCTTTCTTT
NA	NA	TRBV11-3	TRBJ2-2	CASSSAGTGELFF	TGTGCCAGCAGCTCAGCGGGCACCGGGGAGCTGTTTTTT
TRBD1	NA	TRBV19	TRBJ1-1	CASNLGQGATEAFF	TGTGCCAGTAACTTGGGACAGGGGGCCACTGAAGCTTTCTTT
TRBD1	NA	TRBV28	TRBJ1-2	CASSSRQGKGYGYTF	TGTGCCAGCAGTTCAAGACAGGGAAAAGGGTATGGCTACACCTTC
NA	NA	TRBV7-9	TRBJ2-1	CASSLEASVYNEQFF	TGTGCCAGCAGCTTAGAGGCTAGCGTCTACAATGAGCAGTTCTTC
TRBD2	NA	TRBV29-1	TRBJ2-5	CSVSGGDETQYF	TGCAGCGTGAGCGGGGGGGACGAGACCCAGTACTTC
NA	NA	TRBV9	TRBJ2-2	CASSALTQNTGELFF	TGTGCCAGCAGCGCGTTGACACAAAACACCGGGGAGCTGTTTTTT
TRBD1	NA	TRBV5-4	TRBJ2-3	CASSPDRGRSTDTQYF	TGTGCCAGCAGCCCGGACAGGGGACGGAGCACAGATACGCAGTATTTT
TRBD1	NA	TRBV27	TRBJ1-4	CASSFGTGVNEKLFF	TGTGCCAGCAGTTTCGGGACAGGGGTCAATGAAAAACTGTTTTTT
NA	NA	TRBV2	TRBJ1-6	CASSETSPLSPLHF	TGTGCCAGCAGTGAAACTTCGCCGCTCTCACCCCTCCACTTT
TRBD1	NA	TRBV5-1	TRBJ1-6	CASSLDGQGGSPLHF	TGCGCCAGCAGCTTGGATGGACAGGGAGGGTCACCCCTCCACTTT
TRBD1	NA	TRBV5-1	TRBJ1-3	CASSLGQGLDTIYF	TGCGCCAGCAGCTTGGGACAGGGGCTAGACACCATATATTTT
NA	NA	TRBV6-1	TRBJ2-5	CASSEAQIGGLGETQYF	TGTGCCAGCAGTGAAGCGCAAATTGGAGGCTTAGGAGAGACCCAGTACTTC